The entry below gives a single T cell receptor beta chain sequence along with its context. Sample time point: patch test 3, about 24 weeks after DPC sensitization. Treatment of the sample: therapeutic diphenylcyclopropenone sensitization with weekly scalp DPC. Blood draws came before every patch-test application. Trimming removed 4 bases from V and 6 bases from J, with 18 bases in between. The CDR3 is 15 residues long. Germline assignment: CDR1 LGHNA and CDR2 YSLEER. One entry per CDR3 protein, called by TCRdb with MiXCR from the RACE reads. The sample records about 200,000 distinct CDR3 sequences, about 22% being singletons. The sample originates from a study of human T cells and chemical hapten exposure.

The TCR sequence derives from a woman aged 40 to 50 with alopecia areata. Some clones in this sample may be carry-over from other donors' samples. The sequencing here drew on whole blood, taken in connection with sensitization to the hapten diphenylcyclopropenone (DPC). The genes are TRBV4-3 and TRBJ1-2; D uncertain. The DNA of the CDR3 is TGCGCCAGCAGCCCAAGAGTCACAGCCCCGGATGGCTACACCTTC. It is translated as CASSPRVTAPDGYTF.